There are a few counts of the clone carrying this TCR beta chain. The antigen is unknown. This record belongs to a study of T cells in Graves' hyperthyroidism and ophthalmopathy. There are 14 residues in the CDR3. The germline V gene has CDR1 LGHDT and CDR2 YNNKEL (reference sequence). V was pared by 7 bases and J by 4 bases, with 6 bases of the junction left unmatched. Study conclusions and caveats: Median prediction lead before ophthalmopathy onset was 5.5 to 7 months with the model. Clonotypes that were expanded in thyroid above 0.001 mostly appeared in blood too.

RNA transcripts provided the source from which TCR beta CDR3 regions were amplified. The HTBI primer set drove a first-round RT-PCR of the TCR CDR3. One entry per CDR3 protein, called by TCRdb with MiXCR from the multiplex PCR reads. This sample has roughly 570,000 distinct CDR3 sequences, with more than 45% found just once. Patients with uncontrolled infections, other autoimmune diseases, pregnancy or lactation were excluded. Diagnoses used clinical symptoms, serum thyroxine and TRAb, thyroid ultrasound and orbital computed tomography. This clonotype originated in an adult woman with Graves' disease, either hyperthyroidism or ophthalmopathy (not recorded which). Specimen: peripheral blood or thyroid tissue (not recorded which). The rearrangement links TRBV3-1 to TRBJ2-2; 7 nucleotides align to TRBD1. The CDR3 nucleotides read TGTGCCAGCATCAACAGGGGTTCCACCGGGGAGCTGTTTTTT. This gives the protein CASINRGSTGELFF.